What follows are 23 T cell receptor beta chains derived from one specimen sequenced in a study of OX40 agonist ivuxolimab in advanced cancers. Assay used: immunoSEQ multiplex PCR; TCRdb lists only in-frame clones, some missing. The data contain fewer than 20,000 clones, almost 85% of them singletons. The specimen was CD4+ or CD8+ T cells sorted from blood, collected in a trial of the OX40 agonist ivuxolimab. The receptors here all came from an adult with an advanced solid tumor such as melanoma, head and neck, liver or kidney cancer.

V and J are TRBV14 and TRBJ2-1, with 14 nucleotides matching TRBD2. The trim removed 4 bases at V and 6 bases at J, leaving 5 bases unmatched. The CDR3 loop spans 16 amino acids. In germline, CDR1 is SGHDN, CDR2 FVKESK. The CDR3 sequence: CASSRGLAGGGNEQFF. In nucleotides, the CDR3 is TGTGCCAGCAGCCGAGGACTAGCGGGGGGAGGCAATGAGCAGTTCTTC.

The V gene is TRBV5-6, the J gene TRBJ2-3; D is perhaps TRBD1 (5 bases). CDR1 is SGHDT and CDR2 is YYEEEE in the germline V gene. Trimming left V 0 bases short and J 8 bases short, with 10 bases between. The CDR3 has 13 amino acids. CDR3 sequence (DNA): TGTGCCAGCAGCTTGGGGGGCCGGGCTACGCAGTATTTT. Its translation is CASSLGGRATQYF.

The V call is TRBV7-3, the J call TRBJ2-1, with D possibly being TRBD2 (5 bases). Between the trimmed V and J ends, which lost 0 bases and 0 bases, there was a span of 12 bases. CDR3 size: 17 residues. Germline assignment: CDR1 SGHTA and CDR2 FQGTGA. The CDR3 reads CASSLTALVSSYNEQFF. As DNA, the CDR3 is TGTGCCAGCAGCTTAACGGCACTAGTGAGCTCCTACAATGAGCAGTTCTTC.

V gene TRBV9 combines with J gene TRBJ2-1; possible D gene TRBD2, 6 bases. Germline V gene data show CDR1 as SGDLS and CDR2 as YYNGEE. The germline V and J ends were trimmed by 0 bases and 4 bases, with 11 bases remaining between them. This CDR3 region has 15 residues. CDR3 nucleotides: TGTGCCAGCAGCGTAGGGGGGGTCATGTACAATGAGCAGTTCTTC. This encodes CASSVGGVMYNEQFF. The variable domain in full, completed from reference TRBV9 and TRBJ2-1, reads DSGVTQTPKHLITATGQRVTLRCSPRSGDLSVYWYQQSLDQGLQFLIQYYNGEERAKGNILERFSAQQFPDLHSELNLSSLELGDSALYFCASSVGGVMYNEQFFGPGTRLTVL.

J is TRBJ2-7 and V is TRBV6-5, with a weak D call TRBD1 (6 bases). Germline V gene lookup returns CDR1 MNHEY and CDR2 SVGAGI. Trimming pared 2 bases from V and 3 bases from J, leaving 14 bases between. The CDR3 spans 15 residues. CDR3 loop: CASSYPGTSHYEQYF. The CDR3 nucleotides read TGTGCCAGCAGTTACCCCGGGACAAGTCACTACGAGCAGTACTTC.

J is TRBJ2-1 and V is TRBV29-1; a possible D gene is TRBD1 (6 bases). Germline assignment: CDR1 SQVTM and CDR2 ANQGSEA. This CDR3 comprises 11 residues. V lost 2 bases and J lost 16, with 15 bases in between. This CDR3 reads CSVELLQGHFF. In DNA form, the CDR3 reads TGCAGCGTTGAATTGCTACAGGGCCACTTCTTC.

V is TRBV9 and J is TRBJ2-4; D remains ambiguous. Germline CDR1 SGDLS, CDR2 YYNGEE. Trimming stripped 0 bases from V and 5 bases from J, with 12 bases between. The CDR3 length is 15 residues. The CDR3 bases are TGTGCCAGCAGCGTAGACAGTCAGATACAAAACATTCAGTACTTC. Its protein is CASSVDSQIQNIQYF.

This clone was recorded only once. This chain links TRBV7-3 with TRBJ1-1; 9 nucleotides align to TRBD1. V shed 5 bases, J shed 8 bases, and the junction held 9 bases outside the gene matches. Germline loops: CDR1 SGHTA, CDR2 FQGTGA. The CDR3 runs to 14 residues. The CDR3 nucleotides are TGTGCCAGCAGCACCGAACAGGGGGCATCCGAAGCTTTCTTT. Translation: CASSTEQGASEAFF. Complete variable domain (other parts from reference TRBV7-3 and TRBJ1-1): GAGVSQTPSNKVTEKGKYVELRCDPISGHTALYWYRQSLGQGPEFLIYFQGTGAADDSGLPNDRFFAVRPEGSVSTLKIQRTERGDSAVYLCASSTEQGASEAFFGQGTRLTVV.

The chain combines TRBV4-3 with TRBJ2-7, with a possible D match to TRBD1 (7 bases). The CDR3 sequence is 15 residues long. Germline CDR1 is LGHNA and CDR2 is YSLEER. Deletions cut 1 base from V and 5 bases from J, with 15 bases between. This CDR3 reads CASSQGTGGGHEQYF. CDR3 coding DNA: TGCGCCAGCAGCCAAGGGACAGGAGGGGGCCACGAGCAGTACTTC.

The chain uses TRBV5-6 and TRBJ1-4; 11 nucleotides agree with TRBD1. J lost 4 bases, V lost 4 bases, and 6 bases had no gene match. In germline, CDR1 is SGHDT, CDR2 YYEEEE. The length of the CDR3 is 16 residues. The CDR3 reads CASSPDRGLNNEKLFF. The CDR3 DNA reads TGTGCCAGCAGCCCGGACAGGGGGCTGAATAATGAAAAACTGTTTTTT.

The chain is built from TRBV19 and TRBJ2-7; D is possibly TRBD2 (5 bases). Trimming removed 3 bases from V and 4 bases from J, with 7 bases in between. CDR1 is LNHDA and CDR2 is SQIVND in the germline V gene (reference sequence). The CDR3 runs 12 residues. In DNA form, the CDR3 reads TGTGCCAGTAGTATGCCGGGGTACGAGCAGTACTTC. Amino acids: CASSMPGYEQYF.

The rearrangement links TRBV28 to TRBJ2-5, with 8 bases fitting TRBD2. Trimming removed 6 bases from V and 5 bases from J; junction bases left unmatched: 8. Germline lookup yields CDR1 MDHEN and CDR2 SYDVKM. CDR3 length: 14 residues. The CDR3 loop is CASSRHPGGETQYF. The CDR3 nucleotides read TGTGCCAGCAGCCGACATCCGGGGGGGGAGACCCAGTACTTC.

The gene calls are TRBV28 and TRBJ2-7; 14 bases are a match to TRBD2. CDR3 size: 16 residues. CDR1 and CDR2 from the germline V gene are MDHEN and SYDVKM. Losses at the gene ends were 5 bases for V and 3 bases for J; bases not matched to a gene: 6. The CDR3 region is CASSPTSGRGHYEQYF. The CDR3 DNA is TGTGCCAGCAGTCCGACTAGCGGGAGGGGTCACTACGAGCAGTACTTC.

In this sample, this clone turned up a few times. The rearrangement uses TRBV7-9 and TRBJ1-2, with a weak D call TRBD1 (5 bases). CDR1 and CDR2 (germline): SEHNR, FQNEAQ (reference sequence). CDR3 length: 15 residues. V dropped 2 bases and J dropped 4 bases, with 14 bases sitting between them. CDR3 sequence (DNA): TGTGCCAGCAGCTTAATATCCGCAGGGACCTATGGCTACACCTTC. Amino acids: CASSLISAGTYGYTF.

This clone was found once. The chain links TRBV2 to TRBJ1-5; no definite D call. The V and J ends lost 6 bases and 6 bases respectively, with 15 bases between them. This CDR3 is built from 14 residues. Germline loops: CDR1 SNHLY, CDR2 FYNNEI. The DNA for the CDR3 is TGTGCCAGCAGCCTTTCCGGGGTCGGTCAGCCCCAGCATTTT. Amino acid sequence: CASSLSGVGQPQHF.

This rearrangement joins TRBV11-3 to TRBJ2-7, with a tentative D call TRBD2 (6 bases). This CDR3 has 14 amino acids. Trimming removed 6 bases from V and 7 bases from J, with 19 bases in between. Germline assignment: CDR1 SGHNT and CDR2 YENEEA. The CDR3 sequence is CASSHGGPPMEQYF. CDR3 sequence (DNA): TGTGCCAGCAGTCACGGGGGACCTCCTATGGAGCAGTACTTC. The full variable domain, completed using reference TRBV11-3 and TRBJ2-7, is EAGVVQSPRYKIIEKKQPVAFWCNPISGHNTLYWYLQNLGQGPELLIRYENEEAVDDSQLPKDRFSAERLKGVDSTLKIQPAELGDSAVYLCASSHGGPPMEQYFGPGTRLTVT.

The rearrangement joins TRBV19 to TRBJ2-1; no clear D. The germline V gene encodes CDR1 LNHDA and CDR2 SQIVND (reference sequence). The V end was cut by 1 base, the J end by 8 bases, with 9 bases between. The CDR3 covers 13 residues. The CDR3 loop is CASSIGRTHEQFF. Written as DNA, the CDR3 is TGTGCCAGTAGTATAGGTCGAACCCATGAGCAGTTCTTC.

The V and J genes are TRBV7-8 and TRBJ2-7; D possibly corresponds to TRBD2 (5 bases). The CDR3 loop spans 14 amino acids. The V end was cut by 2 bases, the J end by 0 bases, with 8 bases between. CDR1 and CDR2 (germline): SGHVS, FQNEAQ. This chain's CDR3 is CASSLTGSSYEQYF. The CDR3 DNA sequence: TGTGCCAGCAGCTTAACTGGGAGCTCCTACGAGCAGTACTTC.

This sequence joins TRBV14 and TRBJ2-5, with 8 positions matching TRBD1. The CDR3 loop spans 17 amino acids. Germline-derived CDR1 and CDR2 are SGHDN and FVKESK. Losses at the gene ends were 3 bases for V and 1 base for J; bases not matched to a gene: 10. CDR3 DNA sequence: TGTGCCAGCAGCCACGGACAGGGAAGGTGTTCCCAAGAGACCCAGTACTTC. Its protein product is CASSHGQGRCSQETQYF.

The chain joins TRBV9 to TRBJ1-4, with a tentative D call TRBD1 (5 bases). The germline gives CDR1 SGDLS, CDR2 YYNGEE. The CDR3 loop spans 15 amino acids. Trimming shortened V by 2 bases and J by 6 bases, and 14 bases separated the two germline ends. The CDR3 loop is CASSVTGTEDEKLFF. The CDR3 bases are TGTGCCAGCAGCGTTACCGGGACGGAAGATGAAAAACTGTTTTTT.

This clone was detected only once. The rearrangement uses TRBV6-5 and TRBJ2-7; 11 nucleotides align to TRBD2. The CDR3 has 15 residues. CDR1 is MNHEY and CDR2 is SVGAGI in the germline V gene. The V segment lost 5 bases and the J segment 5 bases; nucleotides outside the gene matches: 8. The CDR3 loop is CASSRLAGISDEQYF. CDR3 coding DNA: TGTGCCAGCAGTCGACTAGCGGGGATTTCGGACGAGCAGTACTTC.

This clone was seen at least ten times. The sample has other DNA sequences that encode this CDR3 too. The chain employs TRBV4-1 and TRBJ2-3; 9 bases agree with TRBD2. Losses at the gene ends were 3 bases for V and 2 bases for J; bases not matched to a gene: 3. Germline assignment: CDR1 MGHRA and CDR2 YSYEKL. This CDR3 comprises 15 residues. The CDR3 sequence is CASSHPSGITDTQYF. In DNA form, the CDR3 reads TGCGCCAGCAGCCACCCTAGCGGGATCACAGATACGCAGTATTTT.

V and J are TRBV7-3 and TRBJ2-5; 11 bases agree with TRBD1. Germline values: CDR1 SGHTA, CDR2 FQGTGA. J was trimmed by 5 bases and V by 6 bases; bases with no gene match: 8. This CDR3 is built from 15 residues. The CDR3 nucleotides are TGTGCCAGCAGTCAAGGGACAGGGGGTTTGGAGACCCAGTACTTC. Residues: CASSQGTGGLETQYF.